Listed here are 5 T cell receptor beta chains from one sample, sequenced in a study of cytomegalovirus exposure and HLA in healthy donors. In the PCR, 60 Vbeta and 13 Jbeta primers were used. Generated by immunoSEQ multiplex PCR, the TCRdb table keeps only in-frame clones and is missing some. The sample lists about 170,000 clones; roughly 67% were seen once. The specimen sequenced was PBMCs. All receptors come from a woman between 18 and 30 years old in good health and CMV-seropositive.

A few counts support this clone. The V call is TRBV9, the J call TRBJ1-3; D perhaps matches TRBD1 (6 bases). The CDR3 loop spans 18 amino acids. CDR1 and CDR2 (germline): SGDLS, YYNGEE. Between the trimmed V and J ends, which lost 0 bases and 0 bases, there was a span of 16 bases. CDR3 coding DNA: TGTGCCAGCAGCGTAGAAGGTCAGGGGTTCAGCTCTGGAAACACCATATATTTT. This sequence encodes CASSVEGQGFSSGNTIYF.

The rearrangement uses TRBV11-1 and TRBJ1-1, with a weak D call TRBD1 (6 bases). The CDR3 totals 16 residues. The ends were cut back, 3 bases at V and 0 bases at J, with 14 bases in the middle. From germline, CDR1 is SGHAT and CDR2 FQDESV (reference sequence). Here the CDR3 DNA reads TGTGCCAGCAGCTTCCCGAGGGGGACGGTGAACACTGAAGCTTTCTTT. Its translation: CASSFPRGTVNTEAFF.

CDR3 in amino acids: CASSRTGGTGSAIYF. The CDR3 region has the DNA TGTGCCAGCAGCCGCACAGGGGGCACCGGTAGTGCCATATATTTT. The chain carries TRBV6-5 and TRBJ1-3; 9 nucleotides line up with TRBD1. The CDR3 loop spans 15 amino acids. V dropped 6 bases and J dropped 11; count of bases not matched to a gene: 14. Germline loops: CDR1 MNHEY, CDR2 SVGAGI.

The chain couples TRBV30 to TRBJ2-1; 12 bases agree with TRBD2. Trimming cost V 5 bases and J 0 bases; bases outside gene matches: 17. The length of the CDR3 is 20 residues. Germline V gene sequence: CDR1 GTSNPN, CDR2 SVGIG (reference sequence). CDR3 nucleotide sequence: TGTGCCTGGCGGGGAACCGGGGGGACTAGCGGGTCGAGCTCCTACAATGAGCAGTTCTTC. Its translation: CAWRGTGGTSGSSSYNEQFF. Combining the CDR3 with reference TRBV30 and TRBJ2-1 gives the whole variable domain SQTIHQWPATLVQPVGSPLSLECTVEGTSNPNLYWYRQAAGRGLQLLFYSVGIGQISSEVPQNLSASRPQDRQFILSSKKLLLSDSGFYLCAWRGTGGTSGSSSYNEQFFGPGTRLTVL.

This clone was counted a few times. The V gene is TRBV12-5, the J gene TRBJ2-3, with D unresolved. Trimming took 3 bases from V and 2 from J, leaving 6 bases between them. Germline V gives CDR1 LGHNT, CDR2 FRNRAP. There are 13 residues in the CDR3. The CDR3 DNA is TGTGCTAGTGGTTTCCTAAACACAGATACGCAGTATTTT. Translation gives CASGFLNTDTQYF. Based on the CDR3 plus reference TRBV12-5 and TRBJ2-3, the full variable domain is DARVTQTPRHKVTEMGQEVTMRCQPILGHNTVFWYRQTMMQGLELLAYFRNRAPLDDSGMPKDRFSAEMPDATLATLKIQPSEPRDSAVYFCASGFLNTDTQYFGPGTRLTVL.